The rows below give T cell receptor beta chains drawn from one sample of a study of blood T cells in healthy people across ages. TCRdb itself ran the 5' RACE reads through MiXCR, one entry per CDR3 protein. The sample has 1,800,000 or so distinct CDR3 sequences; about two fifths are singletons. Material: blood. These receptors were collected from a human donor in good health. Each CDR3 is given with its conserved first and last residue. Each record gives: J gene, V gene, D gene, clone size, CDR3 DNA, CDR3 protein. The D gene is left open where the match is weak. Clone size is given for some rows only: seen once, a few or many times, or a class if the clone is expanded.

>TRBJ1-2|TRBV2|.|.
TGTGCCAGCAGTGTCTTACAGGGTGGTGGCTACACCTTC
CASSVLQGGGYTF
>TRBJ1-2|TRBV4-1|.|.
TGCGCCAGCAGCCAAGACCCGGGGATAGGTAATGGCTACACCTTC
CASSQDPGIGNGYTF
>TRBJ2-2|TRBV10-3|TRBD1|.
TGTGCCATCAGCGGGGACAGGGACACCGGGGAGCTGTTTTTT
CAISGDRDTGELFF
>TRBJ2-1|TRBV10-3|.|few
TGTGCCATCAGTGTTGCCACGGCTGTTTCCTACAATGAGCAGTTCTTC
CAISVATAVSYNEQFF
>TRBJ1-2|TRBV3-1|.|few
TGTGCCAGCAGCCAAGGCCTAGGAGGCTATGGCTACACCTTC
CASSQGLGGYGYTF
>TRBJ2-3|TRBV6-4|.|few
TGTGCCAGCACACCCGAAGAAGGCACAGATACGCAGTATTTT
CASTPEEGTDTQYF
>TRBJ1-2|TRBV27|TRBD1|.
TGTGCCAGCAGTGATCCAGGGACAGCCTACTATGGCTACACCTTC
CASSDPGTAYYGYTF
>TRBJ2-1|TRBV6-5|.|.
TGTGCCAGCATAAATAAGGGTGGGAGTGAGCAGTTCTTC
CASINKGGSEQFF
>TRBJ1-6|TRBV6-5|TRBD1|.
TGTGCCAGCAGTTATGATTCCGGGACAGGGGGATCACCCCTCCACTTT
CASSYDSGTGGSPLHF
>TRBJ2-3|TRBV20-1|.|.
TGCAGTGCTCGGGACAAGAAAGGCACAGATACGCAGTATTTT
CSARDKKGTDTQYF
>TRBJ2-3|TRBV7-9|TRBD1|once
TGTGCCAGCAGCTTAGTCCCCCGGGACAGGGACACAGATACGCAGTATTTT
CASSLVPRDRDTDTQYF
>TRBJ2-1|TRBV12-3/TRBV12-4|.|once
TGTGCCATCGCCCCAAGCTCCTACAATGAGCAGTTCTTC
CAIAPSSYNEQFF
>TRBJ2-7|TRBV5-1|.|.
TGCGCCAGCAGCTCAGCCGACAGGGAGGGCGAGCAGTACTTC
CASSSADREGEQYF
>TRBJ2-1|TRBV20-1|TRBD2|.
TGCGGTGCTAGAGACTCCGGGACTAGCGAATTAGTTGGCAATGAGCAGTTCTTC
CGARDSGTSELVGNEQFF
>TRBJ1-2|TRBV29-1|TRBD1|.
TGCAGCGACCCTTTCCGGGACAGGGCCCTATGTGGCAAGTATGGCTACACCTTC
CSDPFRDRALCGKYGYTF
>TRBJ2-7|TRBV20-1|.|few
TGCAGTGCTAGAGAACGAGGGCAGGGCTACGAGCAGTACTTC
CSARERGQGYEQYF
>TRBJ2-5|TRBV21-1|.|few
TGTGCCCGCGGCGAGGGGTGGGGGACCCAGTACTTC
CARGEGWGTQYF
>TRBJ2-1|TRBV6-2/TRBV6-3|TRBD1|few
TGTGCCAGCAGTAGCCCGCTGAGACAGGGGGTGAAAAACAATGAGCAGTTCTTC
CASSSPLRQGVKNNEQFF
>TRBJ1-2|TRBV10-3|TRBD1|few
TGTGCCATCAGTGAGCCGGGACAGGGATATGGCTACACCTTC
CAISEPGQGYGYTF
>TRBJ2-1|TRBV20-1|TRBD1|.
TGCAGTGCTGGGACAAGACAGGGGATTTACAATGAGCAGTTCTTC
CSAGTRQGIYNEQFF